The source of this T cell receptor beta chain is a study of breast tumors, draining lymph nodes, adjacent tissues. TCRdb fed the multiplex PCR reads into MiXCR, producing one record per CDR3 protein. Among hundreds of thousands of distinct CDR3 sequences listed, approximately 29% were seen once. Breast cancer patients provided tissue from their axillary draining lymph nodes. The table lists this clonotype with many counts. Its cognate antigen is unknown. Study outcomes and limitations: The data were judged consistent with most tumor T cells coming from lymph node and expanding in tumor. Luminal-like breast cancer showed significantly higher tumor–nontumor repertoire similarity than basal-like. Tumor T cell lymph node origin was a supported hypothesis, not proven.

The CDR3 is 16 residues long. Germline V gives CDR1 SQVTM, CDR2 ANQGSEA. J lost 3 bases, V lost 2 bases, and 8 bases had no gene match. The receptor comes from a female donor with breast cancer. Some clones in this sample may be carry-over from other donors' samples. Sequences were obtained from axillary lymph node tissue. The rearrangement links TRBV29-1 to TRBJ2-1, with 9 bases identical to TRBD2. In nucleotides, the CDR3 is TGCAGCGTTGAATATAGCGGGAGAACGAACTACAATGAGCAGTTCTTC. It is translated as CSVEYSGRTNYNEQFF.